This TCR beta chain was sequenced in a study of T-cell reconstitution after alpha-beta-depleted transplantation in children. Concerning this clonotype itself: The target antigen is unknown.

Study-level findings and limits: Several hundred rapidly expanded clones from non-depleted graft cells reportedly supplied alpha-beta T cells about two months post-transplant.

V dropped 2 bases and J dropped 5; count of bases not matched to a gene: 9. The CDR3 runs to 17 residues. Germline V lookup: CDR1 SGHVS, CDR2 FQNEAQ. The TCRbeta library incorporated unique molecular identifiers. TCRdb re-analysed the PCR reads in MiXCR, keeping a single row per CDR3 protein. The profile shows around 670,000 distinct CDR3 sequences, about an eighth of them singletons. The sample was PBMCs, taken before TCRalphabeta/CD19-depleted stem cell transplant. The chain uses TRBV7-8 and TRBJ2-2, with 9 bases identical to TRBD2. This TCR was recovered from a girl aged 2-10 years with congenital amegakaryocytic thrombocytopenia, due to receive a stem cell transplant. CDR3 in DNA: TGTGCCAGCAGCTTACGCCTCGGGCTAGCGGGAACCGGGGAGCTGTTTTTT. Translating it yields CASSLRLGLAGTGELFF. Full variable domain (outside the CDR3, taken from reference TRBV7-8 and TRBJ2-2): GAGVSQSPRYKVAKRGQDVALRCDPISGHVSLFWYQQALGQGPEFLTYFQNEAQLDKSGLPSDRFFAERPEGSVSTLKIQRTQQEDSAVYLCASSLRLGLAGTGELFFGEGSRLTVL.